This entry describes one T cell receptor (beta chain). Its antigen remains unidentified. This sample is drawn from a study of OX40 agonist ivuxolimab in advanced cancers. Looking at the study overall: The treatment was a fully human IgG2 OX40 agonist, ivuxolimab. Patients enrolled in dose escalation were diagnosed with hepatocellular carcinoma, melanoma, renal cell or head and neck cancer. Study-wide results and caveats: Clones of CD4+ and CD8+ blood T cells grew by week 6 at doses of 0.1 to 3.0 mg/kg.

This table comes from immunoSEQ multiplex PCR, and its TCRdb copy is limited to in-frame clones, with some not included. The data show under 20,000 clones, roughly 89% seen once. This clonotype was sampled from an adult with an advanced solid tumor such as melanoma, head and neck, liver or kidney cancer. This specimen consisted of CD4+ or CD8+ T cells sorted from blood, obtained in a trial of the OX40 agonist ivuxolimab.

The CDR3 sequence is CASSQELQGQDRGTDTQYF. CDR3 coding DNA: TGCGCCAGCAGCCAAGAGCTTCAAGGACAGGACAGGGGCACAGATACGCAGTATTTT. The gene calls are TRBV4-1 and TRBJ2-3, with TRBD1 identical over 8 bases. V was clipped by 0 bases and J by 1 base; unmatched bases: 12. Germline CDR1 and CDR2: MGHRA and YSYEKL. The CDR3 loop spans 19 amino acids.